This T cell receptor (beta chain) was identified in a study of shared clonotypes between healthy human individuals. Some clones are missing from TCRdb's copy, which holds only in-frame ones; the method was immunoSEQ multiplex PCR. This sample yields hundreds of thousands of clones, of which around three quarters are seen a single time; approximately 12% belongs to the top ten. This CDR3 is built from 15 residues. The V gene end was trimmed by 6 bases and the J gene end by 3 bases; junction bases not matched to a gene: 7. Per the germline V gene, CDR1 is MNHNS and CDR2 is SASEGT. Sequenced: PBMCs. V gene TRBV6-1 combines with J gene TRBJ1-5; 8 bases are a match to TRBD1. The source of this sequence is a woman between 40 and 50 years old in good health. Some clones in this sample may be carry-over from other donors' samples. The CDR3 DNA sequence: TGTGCCAGCAGCGGATTACAGGGGGTCAATCAGCCCCAGCATTTT. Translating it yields CASSGLQGVNQPQHF.